Below, 21 T cell receptor beta chains from the same sample are listed, as sequenced in a study of regulatory T cells in long-lasting Graves disease. CDR3 regions were amplified by Arm-PCR using iRepertoire HTBI primers to build TCR beta libraries. MiXCR was run by TCRdb on the multiplex PCR reads, yielding one entry per CDR3 protein. The sample has some 430,000 distinct CDR3 sequences; roughly 21% are singletons. Time point of the sample: persistent/refractory GD, antithyroid drugs over 5 years with positive TRAb. RNA from PBMCs was the source of the TCR library. The sample in question was peripheral blood mononuclear cells (PBMCs), obtained when the disease was refractory, from a patient treated with antithyroid drugs. All receptors derive from a female donor with Graves disease.

This clonotype was detected ten times or more. This chain joins TRBV6-1 and TRBJ1-2; D unclear. This CDR3 has 14 amino acids. Deletions cut 1 base from V and 3 bases from J, with 9 bases between. CDR1 and CDR2 (germline): MNHNS, SASEGT. CDR3: CASSEGLWDYGYTF. The CDR3 DNA reads TGTGCCAGCAGTGAAGGCCTTTGGGACTATGGCTACACCTTC.

This chain joins TRBV30 and TRBJ2-7; 10 nucleotides agree with TRBD2. The CDR3 loop spans 15 amino acids. The J segment lost 4 bases and the V segment lost 0 bases, leaving 6 bases of the junction unmatched. CDR1 is GTSNPN and CDR2 is SVGIG in the germline V gene (reference sequence). Here the CDR3 DNA reads TGTGCCTGGAGTGTAGGTAGCGGGAGGATATACGAGCAGTACTTC. Translated: CAWSVGSGRIYEQYF. The variable domain in full, with the rest retrieved from reference TRBV30 and TRBJ2-7, is SQTIHQWPATLVQPVGSPLSLECTVEGTSNPNLYWYRQAAGRGLQLLFYSVGIGQISSEVPQNLSASRPQDRQFILSSKKLLLSDSGFYLCAWSVGSGRIYEQYFGPGTRLTVT.

The rearrangement uses TRBV2 and TRBJ2-3; 8 bases align to TRBD2. V dropped 5 bases and J dropped 4; count of bases not matched to a gene: 8. Germline V gene lookup returns CDR1 SNHLY and CDR2 FYNNEI. The CDR3 totals 15 residues. The CDR3 spells CASSRGLGQSDTQYF. CDR3 DNA sequence: TGTGCCAGCAGTAGGGGACTAGGACAGTCAGATACGCAGTATTTT.

This clonotype turned up a few times. The chain joins TRBV14 to TRBJ1-5; possibly TRBD1 for D (6 bases). Germline V gene data show CDR1 as SGHDN and CDR2 as FVKESK. V was cut by 2 bases and J by 4 bases, with 9 bases left in between. The length of the CDR3 is 14 residues. The CDR3 sequence: CASSQTGQNQPQHF. CDR3 sequence (DNA): TGTGCCAGCAGCCAAACGGGACAAAATCAGCCCCAGCATTTT.

V is TRBV5-1 and J is TRBJ2-2; D gene ambiguous. Trimming left V 2 bases short and J 5 bases short, with 10 bases between. The CDR3 contains 14 residues. CDR1 and CDR2 (germline): SGHRS, YFSETQ. The CDR3 loop reads CASSFDGSTGELFF. CDR3 in DNA: TGCGCCAGCAGCTTCGACGGATCTACCGGGGAGCTGTTTTTT. The complete variable domain, with remaining parts taken from reference TRBV5-1 and TRBJ2-2, reads KAGVTQTPRYLIKTRGQQVTLSCSPISGHRSVSWYQQTPGQGLQFLFEYFSETQRNKGNFPGRFSGRQFSNSRSEMNVSTLELGDSALYLCASSFDGSTGELFFGEGSRLTVL.

At least ten counts were recorded for this clonotype. V is TRBV5-1 and J is TRBJ1-6; D is unresolved. The CDR3 is 15 residues long. Germline lookup yields CDR1 SGHRS and CDR2 YFSETQ. Between the trimmed V and J ends, which lost 0 bases and 6 bases, there was a span of 10 bases. CDR3 region: CASSLEANTNSPLHF. The CDR3 DNA follows: TGCGCCAGCAGCTTGGAGGCGAATACTAATTCACCCCTCCACTTT.

This clonotype occurred a few times. This chain joins TRBV29-1 and TRBJ2-7; D call uncertain. V lost 2 bases and J 3 bases, leaving 14 bases between the germline ends. The V gene's germline CDR1 is SQVTM and CDR2 ANQGSEA. The CDR3 length is 14 residues. The CDR3 DNA sequence: TGCAGCGTTGAAATCTCCCAGAAGGGCTACGAGCAGTACTTC. Residues: CSVEISQKGYEQYF.

This clonotype was counted between two and nine times. The genes are TRBV7-2 and TRBJ1-5; D not resolved. Per germline, CDR1 SGHTA and CDR2 FQGNSA. The CDR3 consists of 12 residues. V lost 2 bases to trimming and J lost 10 bases, with 9 bases between them. CDR3 coding DNA: TGTGCCAGCAGCTTAACTGACACCCCCCAGCATTTT. Translation: CASSLTDTPQHF. Full variable domain (rest looked up from reference TRBV7-2 and TRBJ1-5): GAGVSQSPSNKVTEKGKDVELRCDPISGHTALYWYRQSLGQGLEFLIYFQGNSAPDKSGLPSDRFSAERTGGSVSTLTIQRTQQEDSAVYLCASSLTDTPQHFGDGTRLSIL.

This clonotype was seen a handful of times. This chain joins TRBV28 and TRBJ2-7; 14 bases match TRBD2. Germline V lookup: CDR1 MDHEN, CDR2 SYDVKM. V was clipped by 4 bases and J by 2 bases; unmatched bases: 28. This CDR3 is 24 amino acids long. The CDR3 sequence: CASSSLRTGTGLAGDVFRTYEQYF. In DNA, the CDR3 is TGTGCCAGCAGTTCCCTCAGGACAGGGACGGGACTAGCGGGAGATGTTTTCAGGACCTACGAGCAGTACTTC.

This sequence joins TRBV7-9 and TRBJ2-7; TRBD1 might be the D (6 bases). V was pared by 5 bases and J by 1 base, with 12 bases between. Looked up from germline, CDR1 is SEHNR and CDR2 is FQNEAQ (reference sequence). The CDR3 runs to 14 residues. The CDR3, as DNA: TGTGCCAGCAGCCCCTCCCAGGGGTCCTACGAGCAGTACTTC. It codes for CASSPSQGSYEQYF.

This clonotype was recorded at least ten times. The chain links TRBV12-3 or TRBV12-4 to TRBJ1-5; D unclear. CDR3 size: 15 residues. V dropped 2 bases and J dropped 4 bases, with 12 bases sitting between them. CDR3 bases: TGTGCCAGCAGTTTACGAGGGTTGCGGAATCAGCCCCAGCATTTT. This codes for CASSLRGLRNQPQHF.

The sample holds a few counts of this clonotype. V gene TRBV5-1 combines with J gene TRBJ1-6; 8 bases are a match to TRBD1. V gave up 4 bases and J gave up 7 bases; unmatched junction bases: 7. The CDR3 extends over 15 amino acids. Per germline, CDR1 SGHRS and CDR2 YFSETQ. CDR3 bases: TGCGCCAGCAGCCCGGGACAGGCGCAGAATTCACCCCTCCACTTT. This translates into CASSPGQAQNSPLHF.

This clonotype was counted a few times. The V call is TRBV14, the J call TRBJ2-7; 8 bases agree with TRBD1. CDR1 and CDR2 from the germline V gene are SGHDN and FVKESK. V shed 1 base, J shed 1 base, and the junction held 6 bases outside the gene matches. This CDR3 has 16 amino acids. The chain's CDR3 is CASSQAGGRGSYEQYF. The CDR3 DNA reads TGTGCCAGCAGCCAAGCAGGGGGCAGGGGATCCTACGAGCAGTACTTC.

V usage is TRBV19 and J usage is TRBJ1-5, with TRBD1 matching over 11 bases. Trimming at V came to 5 bases and at J to 6 bases, leaving 9 bases not matched to a gene. CDR3 length equals 16 residues. CDR1 is LNHDA, CDR2 SQIVND, per germline (reference sequence). CDR3 in DNA: TGTGCCAGTAGTCTGGGGACAGGGGGTTTTGGTCAGCCCCAGCATTTT. It specifies CASSLGTGGFGQPQHF.

This clonotype was found a few times. V and J are TRBV20-1 and TRBJ2-6, with 8 positions matching TRBD1. This CDR3 is built from 16 residues. The germline CDR1 and CDR2 sequences are DFQATT and SNEGSKA (reference sequence). V was pared by 6 bases and J by 0 bases, with 7 bases of the junction left unmatched. CDR3: CSARTGFGSGANVLTF. CDR3 sequence (DNA): TGCAGTGCCAGGACAGGGTTCGGCTCTGGGGCCAACGTCCTGACTTTC.

Points on this clonotype: This clone may be a read error of a much larger clone one base away. The chain joins TRBV12-3 or TRBV12-4 to TRBJ2-5; D gene unclear. The CDR3 length is 14 residues. V lost 5 bases and J 4 bases, leaving 14 bases between the germline ends. CDR3 protein: CASSERTRSETQYF. The CDR3 region has the DNA TGTGCCAGCAGTGAGAGGACGCGGTCAGAGACCCAGTACTTC.

As regards this clonotype: An end of the junction differs from the germline gene, which may be a read error. The chain couples TRBV6-2 or TRBV6-3 to TRBJ1-1, with D tentatively TRBD1 (6 bases). CDR3 size: 17 residues. Germline CDR1 reads MNHEY; CDR2 reads SVGEGT. The CDR3 DNA reads TGTGCCAGCATCGATTCGGAGACAGGCTTCATGAACACTGAAGCTCTCTTT. Translating gives CASIDSETGFMNTEALF.

The chain is built from TRBV24-1 and TRBJ2-3; 8 nucleotides line up with TRBD1. Trimming at V came to 5 bases and at J to 0 bases, leaving 9 bases not matched to a gene. The CDR3 spans 17 residues. The germline CDR1 and CDR2 sequences are KGHDR and SFDVKD. CDR3 DNA sequence: TGTGCCACCAGTGGTTTCAAGACAGGGGATAGCACAGATACGCAGTATTTT. This encodes CATSGFKTGDSTDTQYF.

This clonotype came up many times. This chain joins TRBV28 and TRBJ1-1; tentative D call: TRBD1 (5 bases). The CDR3 loop spans 17 amino acids. Germline V CDR1 and CDR2: MDHEN, SYDVKM. V was trimmed by 6 bases and J by 7 bases, leaving 27 bases between them. The CDR3 sequence is CASSRRSTAGGEIEAFF. CDR3 in DNA: TGTGCCAGCAGCCGTAGGTCGACAGCCGGGGGGGAGATTGAAGCTTTCTTT.

This clonotype has only a few counts. This chain links TRBV7-9 with TRBJ2-3; 7 bases are a match to TRBD2. The CDR3 has 15 residues. V dropped 4 bases and J dropped 2; count of bases not matched to a gene: 6. CDR1 SEHNR and CDR2 FQNEAQ come from the germline V gene (reference sequence). The CDR3 DNA is TGTGCCAGCAGCTCTCCAGCGGGATACACAGATACGCAGTATTTT. Translating gives CASSSPAGYTDTQYF. Full variable domain (missing parts from reference TRBV7-9 and TRBJ2-3): DTGVSQNPRHKITKRGQNVTFRCDPISEHNRLYWYRQTLGQGPEFLTYFQNEAQLEKSRLLSDRFSAERPKGSFSTLEIQRTEQGDSAMYLCASSSPAGYTDTQYFGPGTRLTVL.

This clonotype was recorded a few times. The chain joins TRBV5-1 to TRBJ1-1; 8 positions agree with TRBD1. The trim removed 3 bases at V and 3 bases at J, leaving 4 bases unmatched. The CDR3 loop spans 14 amino acids. Germline V gene sequence: CDR1 SGHRS, CDR2 YFSETQ. Here the CDR3 reads CASSSQGADTEAFF. DNA for the CDR3: TGCGCCAGCAGCTCTCAGGGGGCGGACACTGAAGCTTTCTTT.